This TCR beta chain appears in the sequencing data of a study of Tregs in tolerant kidney transplant recipients. General study points: The small number of patients limits these findings pending further validation.

Unstimulated regulatory T cells (CD4+CD25+CD127-), CD4+CD25- non-regulatory cells, CD4 and CD8 cells were FACS-sorted from thawed PBMCs. TCRdb's table, derived via immunoSEQ multiplex PCR, lists solely in-frame clones and lacks some. The data show about 69,000 clones, 85% to 90% seen once. The CDR3 extends over 13 amino acids. J lost 4 bases, V lost 4 bases, and 1 base had no gene match. In germline, CDR1 is SGHRS, CDR2 YFSETQ. About this clone itself: Its target is not known.

Source: CD4+ T cells from blood, taken before the transplant. The chain couples TRBV5-1 to TRBJ2-5; the match to TRBD1 covers 10 bases. The TCR sequence derives from a human donor who received a combined kidney and bone marrow transplant. The CDR3 is CASSGTGAETQYF. CDR3 in DNA: TGCGCCAGCAGCGGGACAGGGGCAGAGACCCAGTACTTC.